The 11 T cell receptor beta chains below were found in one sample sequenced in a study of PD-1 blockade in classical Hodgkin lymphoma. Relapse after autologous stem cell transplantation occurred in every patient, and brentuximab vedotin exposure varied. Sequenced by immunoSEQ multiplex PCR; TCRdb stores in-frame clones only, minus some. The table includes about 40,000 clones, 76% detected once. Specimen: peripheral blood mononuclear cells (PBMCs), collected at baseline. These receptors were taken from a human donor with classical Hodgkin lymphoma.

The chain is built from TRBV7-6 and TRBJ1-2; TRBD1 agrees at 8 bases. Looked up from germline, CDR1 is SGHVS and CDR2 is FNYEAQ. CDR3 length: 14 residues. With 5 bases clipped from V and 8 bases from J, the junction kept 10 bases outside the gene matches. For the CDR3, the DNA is TGTGCCAGCAGCAACGTACAGGGGGGAGAGGGCTACACCTTC. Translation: CASSNVQGGEGYTF.

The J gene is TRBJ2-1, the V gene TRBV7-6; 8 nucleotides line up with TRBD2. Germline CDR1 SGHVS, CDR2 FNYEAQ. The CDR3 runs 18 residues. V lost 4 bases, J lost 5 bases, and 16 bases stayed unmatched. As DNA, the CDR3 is TGTGCCAGCAGCTCTCTTTGGACTCCGACTAGCGCTCACAATGAGCAGTTCTTC. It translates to CASSSLWTPTSAHNEQFF.

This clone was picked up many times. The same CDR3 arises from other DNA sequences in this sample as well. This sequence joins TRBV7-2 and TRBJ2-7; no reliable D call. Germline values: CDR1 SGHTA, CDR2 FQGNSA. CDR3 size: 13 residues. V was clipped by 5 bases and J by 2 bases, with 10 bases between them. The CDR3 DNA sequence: TGTGCCAGCAGCCCTTCTAGGGCCTACGAGCAGTACTTC. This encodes CASSPSRAYEQYF. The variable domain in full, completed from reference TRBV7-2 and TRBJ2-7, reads GAGVSQSPSNKVTEKGKDVELRCDPISGHTALYWYRQSLGQGLEFLIYFQGNSAPDKSGLPSDRFSAERTGGSVSTLTIQRTQQEDSAVYLCASSPSRAYEQYFGPGTRLTVT.

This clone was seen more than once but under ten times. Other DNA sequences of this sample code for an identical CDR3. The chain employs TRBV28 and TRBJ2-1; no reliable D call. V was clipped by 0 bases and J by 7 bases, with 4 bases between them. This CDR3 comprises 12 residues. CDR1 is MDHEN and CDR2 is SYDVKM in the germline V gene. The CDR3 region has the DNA TGTGCCAGCAGTTTATGGAGGAATGAGCAGTTCTTC. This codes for CASSLWRNEQFF.

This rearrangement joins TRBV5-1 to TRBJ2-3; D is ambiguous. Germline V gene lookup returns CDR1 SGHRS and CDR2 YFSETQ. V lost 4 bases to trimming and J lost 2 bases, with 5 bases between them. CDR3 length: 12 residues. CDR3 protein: CASSADTDTQYF. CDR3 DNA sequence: TGCGCCAGCAGCGCGGACACAGATACGCAGTATTTT.

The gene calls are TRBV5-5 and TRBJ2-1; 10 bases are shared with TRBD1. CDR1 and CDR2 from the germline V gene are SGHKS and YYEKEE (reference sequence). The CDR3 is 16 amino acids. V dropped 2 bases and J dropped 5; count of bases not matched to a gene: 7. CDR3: CASSFQTGGWDNEQFF. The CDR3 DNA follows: TGTGCCAGCAGCTTCCAGACAGGGGGCTGGGACAATGAGCAGTTCTTC.

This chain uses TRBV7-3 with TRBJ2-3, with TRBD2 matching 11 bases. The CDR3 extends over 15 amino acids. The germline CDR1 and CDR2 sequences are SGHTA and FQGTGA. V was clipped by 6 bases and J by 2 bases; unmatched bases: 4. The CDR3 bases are TGTGCCAGCAGAGTAGCGGGAGGGCCCACAGATACGCAGTATTTT. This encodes CASRVAGGPTDTQYF.

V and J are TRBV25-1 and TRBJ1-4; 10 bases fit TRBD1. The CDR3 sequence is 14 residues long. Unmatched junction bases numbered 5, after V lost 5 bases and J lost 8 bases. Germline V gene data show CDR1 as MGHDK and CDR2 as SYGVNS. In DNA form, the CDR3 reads TGTGCCAGCAGTTCGACAGGGGGCGACGAAAAACTGTTTTTT. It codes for CASSSTGGDEKLFF.

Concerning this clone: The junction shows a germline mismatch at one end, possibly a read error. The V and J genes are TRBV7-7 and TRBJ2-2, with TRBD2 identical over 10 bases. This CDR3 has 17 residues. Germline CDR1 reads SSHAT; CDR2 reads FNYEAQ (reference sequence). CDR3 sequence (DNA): TGTGCTAGCAGCTCTTCTCTAGCGGGAGTAAACACCGGGGAGCTGTTTTTT. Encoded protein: CASSSSLAGVNTGELFF.

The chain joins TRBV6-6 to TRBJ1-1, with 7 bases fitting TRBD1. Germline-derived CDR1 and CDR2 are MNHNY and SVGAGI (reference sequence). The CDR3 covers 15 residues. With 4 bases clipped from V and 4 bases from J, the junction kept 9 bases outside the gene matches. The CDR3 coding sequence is TGTGCCAGCAGTTCCCAACAGGGGCTAGGCACTGAAGCTTTCTTT. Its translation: CASSSQQGLGTEAFF.

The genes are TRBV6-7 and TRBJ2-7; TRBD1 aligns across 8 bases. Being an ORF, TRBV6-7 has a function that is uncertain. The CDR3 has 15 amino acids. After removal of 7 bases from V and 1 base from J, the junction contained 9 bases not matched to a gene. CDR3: CASIRRDRFSYEQYF. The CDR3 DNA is TGTGCCAGCATCCGAAGGGACAGGTTTTCCTACGAGCAGTACTTC.